This T cell receptor beta chain was found in a study of a mutant IDH1 vaccine in newly diagnosed glioma. Study context: Week 35 brought visit V12, which was followed by visit V13 at week 47.

CDR3 length: 12 amino acids. The V end was cut by 0 bases, the J end by 9 bases, with 10 bases between. Looked up from germline, CDR1 is SGHRS and CDR2 is YFSETQ. About this clone itself: Its matching antigen is unknown.

The data were produced by immunoSEQ multiplex PCR, yet TCRdb's version contains in-frame clones alone and is incomplete. The sample has just over 60,000 clones, roughly 80% seen once. Time point: week 47, end of study. Topical imiquimod was applied with each vaccine dose, which held 300 ug of mutant IDH1 20-mer peptide. The clonotype was recovered from a man aged 25-45 years with glioma. Sequencing was performed on PBMCs, taken from a glioma patient whose treatment included an IDH1 peptide vaccine. V usage is TRBV5-1 and J usage is TRBJ2-7, with D uncertain. This CDR3 reads CASSLGNSMQYF. The CDR3 nucleotides read TGCGCCAGCAGCTTGGGGAACTCCATGCAGTACTTC.